This T cell receptor beta chain was profiled in a study of early T cells in non-severe SARS-CoV-2 infection. Looking at the study overall: The sequenced material was bulk RNA from unsorted whole blood, and its chains were unpaired.

This clonotype was observed a handful of times. Tagging with unique molecular identifiers was applied to individual cDNA molecules. TCRdb fed the 5' RACE reads into MiXCR, producing one record per CDR3 protein. The sample records 65,000 to 85,000 distinct CDR3 sequences, 9% to 10% being singletons. Germline assignment: CDR1 SGHAT and CDR2 FQDESV (reference sequence). Trimming removed 5 bases from V and 2 bases from J, with 13 bases in between. The CDR3 loop spans 14 amino acids. The chain is built from TRBV11-1 and TRBJ2-7; D is perhaps TRBD1 (6 bases). The clonotype comes from an adult who was a healthcare worker with PCR-confirmed SARS-CoV-2 infection or an uninfected control (not recorded which). Source: whole blood, taken at baseline. CDR3 loop: CASSMGHAAYEQYF. The CDR3 DNA sequence: TGTGCCAGCAGCATGGGACATGCAGCCTACGAGCAGTACTTC.